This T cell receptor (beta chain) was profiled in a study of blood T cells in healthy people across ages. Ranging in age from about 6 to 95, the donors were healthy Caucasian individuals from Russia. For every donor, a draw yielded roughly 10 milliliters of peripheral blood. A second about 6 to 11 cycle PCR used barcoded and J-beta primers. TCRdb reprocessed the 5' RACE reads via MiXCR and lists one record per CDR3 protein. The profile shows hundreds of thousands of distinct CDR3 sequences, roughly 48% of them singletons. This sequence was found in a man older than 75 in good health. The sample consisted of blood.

Written as DNA, the CDR3 is TGTGCCAGCTCACCACAGTCTAGCGAGTACGAGCAGTACTTC. This sequence encodes CASSPQSSEYEQYF. The chain employs TRBV18 and TRBJ2-7; possible D gene TRBD2, 6 bases. Trimming removed 1 base at V and 4 bases at J, with 11 bases between. This CDR3 is built from 14 residues. CDR1 KGHSH and CDR2 LQKENI come from the germline V gene.